This T cell receptor (beta chain) appears in the sequencing data of a study of blood T cell repertoires in COVID-19. TCRdb's copy holds only in-frame clones and misses some; the assay was immunoSEQ multiplex PCR. The sample has about 160,000 clones, approximately 85% seen once. A few counts support this clone. The sample contains more than one DNA sequence encoding this CDR3. Trimming shortened V by 9 bases and J by 5 bases, and 13 bases separated the two germline ends. The germline gives CDR1 LNHDA, CDR2 SQIVND (reference sequence). The length of the CDR3 is 13 residues. Sequenced material: peripheral blood. This sequence originates from a man between 60 and 70 years old who had recovered from COVID-19. J is TRBJ1-4 and V is TRBV19; D may be TRBD1 (6 bases). CDR3 residues: CASGQSENEKLFF. The CDR3 DNA reads as TGTGCCAGCGGACAGTCGGAGAATGAAAAACTGTTTTTT.